This note documents a single T cell receptor (beta chain) sequence. Its antigen remains unidentified. Base quality data are lacking; no much larger clone is found one base away. The record originates from a study of T cells in tumors after PD-1 blockade (dated by TCRdb to about 2019). Looking at the study overall: Patients were excluded if they had prior checkpoint blockade, use of systemic immunosuppressants, or recent radiotherapy or other anti-cancer therapy within 4 weeks. Treatment consisted of either cemiplimab 350 mg every 2 weeks or pembrolizumab 200 mg every 3 weeks. Some patients also continued taking vismodegib 150 mg daily during anti-PD-1 treatment. On average, peripheral blood samples had 113,528 TCR templates (range about 24,000-280,000) and under 40,000 unique clonotypes. The study performed paired single-cell RNA and TCR sequencing on site-matched tumors from BCC or SCC patients before and after anti-PD-1 therapy. Bulk TCR sequencing was performed on about 9 peripheral blood samples from a handful of patients to compare blood and tumor clonotypes. RECIST version 1.1 was used to evaluate clinical response.

The germline V gene (reference sequence) gives CDR1 as LNHDA and CDR2 as SQIVND. V loses 7 bases, J loses 2 bases, and the germline ends lie 14 bases apart. Inclusive of the bounding cysteine and phenylalanine, the CDR3 is 14 residues long. Only the CDR3 DNA stays, 42 bases, in frame from base 1. Results and caveats for the whole study, not just this receptor: About 41% of tumor TCR clonotypes were detected in blood, and some novel exhausted tumor clones were observed in pre-treatment blood, which was taken as suggesting peripheral recruitment. Where the novel T cell clones came from was not identified, and possible sources could include lymphoid organs or rare unexpanded clones inside the tumor or in the tumor periphery.

The time point label here, explained by the study, means: before anti-PD-1 therapy. Genomic DNA extracted from tumor biopsies or peripheral blood was used for bulk TCRbeta sequencing, with input ranging from roughly 600 ng to 6,004 ng. Histologically proven advanced or metastatic basal or squamous cell carcinoma was present in all patients, all of whom were poor candidates for surgical resection. Of the approximately ten patients making up the basal cell carcinoma cohort, seven or eight underwent bulk tumor TCR sequencing. The immunoSEQ platform was used to carry out deep TCRbeta sequencing. As for the original processing: Only productive rearrangements were exported from the immunoSEQ Analyzer for further analysis. T cell phenotypes were assigned to bulk TCRbeta clonotypes by matching to single-cell RNA+TCR-seq clones sharing the same TCRbeta sequence. Clone enrichment in tumor was calculated as tumor frequency divided by PBMC frequency from bulk TCR sequencing. TCRs were grouped by GLIPH into specificity groups, defined as clusters of distinct TCRs likely recognizing common antigens via shared CDR3 motifs. TCRdb holds this immuneACCESS table with in-frame rearrangements only. Some clones are missing; in checked studies, unresolved V genes explain under half, and the rest has no known cause. The D gene and trimming were derived from the DNA, and the V and J assignments and clone size from that table. The sample contains 60,000 or so clones, about four fifths of them found a single time. Of the sample, under 15% is held by the ten largest clones.

The chain joins TRBV19 to TRBJ1-1; the best D guess is TRBD1, with 5 bases matching. The input for sequencing was PBMCs, taken before anti-PD-1 treatment. The clonotype originates from a human donor with basal cell carcinoma. The DNA reads as follows: TGTGCCAGTACCTTCGACAGTTCCAACACTGAAGCTTTCTTT. Translated, it reads CASTFDSSNTEAFF.